This T cell receptor beta chain was sequenced in a study of blood T cell repertoires in COVID-19. Study in general: Some COVID-19 samples were acute and others convalescent; all came from the United States, Italy and Spain. T cells, B-cell-depleted T cells, or PBMCs provided the cDNA or gDNA that served as material.

The sample holds a few counts of this clone. The CDR3 length is 15 residues. Germline V gene data show CDR1 as WNHNN and CDR2 as SYGVQD (reference sequence). With 6 bases removed from V and 0 bases from J, the gap between germline ends came to 12 bases. Original handling: Researchers report that nucleated cell counts were estimated from reference gene primer amplification. Sequencing was performed with immunoSEQ multiplex PCR; in TCRdb, only in-frame clones are kept and a portion is missing. V and J calls and clone size are as listed in that table; D and trimming were resolved from the DNA. The sample records about 170,000 clones, 88% being singletons.

J is TRBJ2-1 and V is TRBV10-1; no firm D call. The specimen was peripheral blood. The receptor was isolated from a man between 50 and 59 years old who had recovered from COVID-19. The CDR3 loop reads CASRVGVRSYNEQFF. CDR3 sequence (DNA): TGCGCCAGCAGAGTGGGCGTCCGCTCCTACAATGAGCAGTTCTTC.